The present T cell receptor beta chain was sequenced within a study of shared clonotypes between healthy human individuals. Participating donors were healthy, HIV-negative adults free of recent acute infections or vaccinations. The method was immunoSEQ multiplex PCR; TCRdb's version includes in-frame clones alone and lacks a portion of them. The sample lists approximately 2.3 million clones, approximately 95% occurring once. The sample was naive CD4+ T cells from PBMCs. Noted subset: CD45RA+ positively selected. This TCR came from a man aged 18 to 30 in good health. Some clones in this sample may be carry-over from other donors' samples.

The CDR3 sequence: CASSRGQLNYEQYF. The CDR3 DNA reads TGTGCCAGCTCAAGGGGACAGCTAAACTACGAGCAGTACTTC. This chain links TRBV6-1 with TRBJ2-7; 7 bases line up with TRBD1. This CDR3 region has 14 residues. Germline assignment: CDR1 MNHNS and CDR2 SASEGT. The V segment lost 8 bases and the J segment 3 bases; nucleotides outside the gene matches: 10.